This TCR beta chain was recovered during a study of radiation and T cells in renal cell carcinoma. This CDR3 is built from 15 residues. The germline gives CDR1 MDHEN, CDR2 SYDVKM. Deletions cut 6 bases from V and 2 bases from J, with 14 bases between. Time point given: blood 4 weeks post-SBRT, at nephrectomy. The treatment denotes: 15 Gy SBRT to primary tumor, nephrectomy 4 weeks later. TCRdb keeps only in-frame clones here, not all; method: immunoSEQ multiplex PCR. The data hold about 73,000 clones, with approximately 87% observed a single time. The chain employs TRBV28 and TRBJ1-5, with D possibly matching TRBD1 (5 bases). The source is a woman aged 55 to 70 with renal cell carcinoma. Here the sequenced sample was blood, taken from a patient whose treatment included radiotherapy and nephrectomy. The CDR3 coding sequence is TGTGCCAGCAGACGGGGACCGAGGGGCAATCAGCCCCAGCATTTT. Its translation is CASRRGPRGNQPQHF.